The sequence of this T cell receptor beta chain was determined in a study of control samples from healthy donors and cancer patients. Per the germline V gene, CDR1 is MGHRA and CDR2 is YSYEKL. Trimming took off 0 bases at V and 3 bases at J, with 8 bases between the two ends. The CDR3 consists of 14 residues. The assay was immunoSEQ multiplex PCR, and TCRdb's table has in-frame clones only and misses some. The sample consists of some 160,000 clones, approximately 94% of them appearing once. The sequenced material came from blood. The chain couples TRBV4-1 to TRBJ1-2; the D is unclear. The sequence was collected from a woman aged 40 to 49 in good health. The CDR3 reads CASSQDRLDYGYTF. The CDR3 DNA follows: TGCGCCAGCAGCCAAGACAGGTTGGACTATGGCTACACCTTC.